These 21 T cell receptor beta chains were sequenced from one sample in a study of blood T cell repertoires in COVID-19. Profiled with immunoSEQ multiplex PCR; TCRdb holds only in-frame clones, not every one. The sample has 150,000 to 200,000 clones; about 86% are singletons. Input material: peripheral blood. The origin of the receptors is an elderly woman in a cohort sampled during active or convalescent COVID-19.

This clone appeared a single time. The chain employs TRBV7-2 and TRBJ2-3, with D possibly being TRBD1 (6 bases). The CDR3 loop spans 15 amino acids. Per germline, CDR1 SGHTA and CDR2 FQGNSA. The V end lost 3 bases, the J end lost 0 bases, and 10 bases lay between the germline ends. CDR3 sequence reads: CASSLDRTSTDTQYF. CDR3 coding DNA: TGTGCCAGCAGCTTGGACAGAACAAGCACAGATACGCAGTATTTT.

The chain combines TRBV28 with TRBJ1-4; D is undetermined. Between the trimmed V and J ends, which lost 3 bases and 0 bases, there was a span of 5 bases. Germline loops: CDR1 MDHEN, CDR2 SYDVKM. CDR3 length equals 14 residues. The chain's CDR3 is CASSFRATNEKLFF. The CDR3 coding sequence is TGTGCCAGCAGTTTTCGGGCAACTAATGAAAAACTGTTTTTT.

V usage is TRBV27 and J usage is TRBJ2-7, with 13 bases matching TRBD2. V was pared by 5 bases and J by 0 bases, with 16 bases of the junction left unmatched. Germline loops: CDR1 MNHEY, CDR2 SMNVEV (reference sequence). This CDR3 comprises 20 residues. CDR3 DNA sequence: TGTGCCAGCAGTAAGACCAAACCGGGACTAGCGGGAAGGAGCTCCTACGAGCAGTACGTC. It yields the protein CASSKTKPGLAGRSSYEQYV.

This clone was recorded only once. This chain links TRBV7-6 with TRBJ2-3; 8 bases fit TRBD2. The CDR3 consists of 17 residues. Looked up from germline, CDR1 is SGHVS and CDR2 is FNYEAQ. V dropped 1 base and J dropped 1; count of bases not matched to a gene: 7. The CDR3 coding sequence is TGTGCCAGCAGCTTAGAAGGTGGAGCGGGGGGCACAGATACGCAGTATTTT. This sequence encodes CASSLEGGAGGTDTQYF.

The gene calls are TRBV10-3 and TRBJ2-7, with TRBD2 as a possible D gene (5 bases). CDR1 is ENHRY and CDR2 is SYGVKD in the germline V gene. The CDR3 contains 14 residues. V was cut by 2 bases and J by 6 bases, with 14 bases left in between. As DNA, the CDR3 is TGTGCCATCAGTGAGGCGGGCCGATCCGGCGAGCAGTACTTC. Translated: CAISEAGRSGEQYF.

V and J are TRBV3-1 (or the pseudogene TRBV3-2) and TRBJ1-2; D is possibly TRBD1 (6 bases). V was shortened by 3 bases and J by 3 bases, with 14 bases between the two germline ends. The CDR3 length is 15 residues. Germline CDR1 reads LGHDT; CDR2 reads YNNKEL (reference sequence). Here the CDR3 reads CASSQGAEGHYGYTF. The CDR3, as DNA: TGTGCCAGCAGCCAGGGGGCAGAGGGGCACTATGGCTACACCTTC.

This clone came up once. The chain employs TRBV30 and TRBJ2-1; 13 nucleotides align to TRBD2. Germline V gene sequence: CDR1 GTSNPN, CDR2 SVGIG (reference sequence). The CDR3 has 18 amino acids. V was pared by 2 bases and J by 3 bases, with 10 bases of the junction left unmatched. The CDR3 nucleotides read TGTGCCTGGAGTCCTCCCAGGACTAGCGGGAGAGTCTACAATGAGCAGTTCTTC. Translated, it gives CAWSPPRTSGRVYNEQFF.

This clone was recorded once. The V and J genes are TRBV25-1 and TRBJ2-3, with 13 bases identical to TRBD2. Germline V gene sequence: CDR1 MGHDK, CDR2 SYGVNS. With 9 bases clipped from V and 6 bases from J, the junction kept 15 bases outside the gene matches. This CDR3 has 17 residues. CDR3 sequence reads: CARTTSGRDPASDTQYF. CDR3 DNA: TGTGCCAGGACCACTAGCGGGAGGGACCCCGCTTCCGATACGCAGTATTTT.

The chain uses TRBV20-1 and TRBJ1-5; D ambiguous. Deletions cut 3 bases from V and 2 bases from J, with 5 bases between. Germline values: CDR1 DFQATT, CDR2 SNEGSKA (reference sequence). The CDR3 is made up of 12 amino acids. The CDR3 DNA reads as TGCAGTGCTAGTTCCGGCAATCAGCCCCAGCATTTT. Encoded protein: CSASSGNQPQHF.

CDR3 residues: CASSPGLVFRPPRKETQYF. In DNA form, the CDR3 reads TGTGCCAGCAGCCCAGGACTAGTATTTCGCCCCCCCAGGAAAGAGACCCAGTACTTC. This chain joins TRBV7-2 and TRBJ2-5, with 7 bases aligning to TRBD2. V trimming: 5 bases; J trimming: 3 bases; junction bases outside the gene matches: 21. This CDR3 is built from 19 residues. Per germline, CDR1 SGHTA and CDR2 FQGNSA.

The rearrangement joins TRBV5-1 to TRBJ2-3, with TRBD1 as a possible D gene (6 bases). The CDR3 length is 14 residues. Germline-derived CDR1 and CDR2 are SGHRS and YFSETQ. Trimming cost V 2 bases and J 4 bases, with 11 bases left between them. CDR3 DNA: TGCGCCAGCAGCTTCGGGCAGGGGCCAGATACGCAGTATTTT. As protein: CASSFGQGPDTQYF.

The chain recombines TRBV5-1 with TRBJ2-5, with D possibly being TRBD1 (6 bases). The CDR3 runs 16 residues. V was cut by 0 bases and J by 0 bases, with 12 bases left in between. Per germline, CDR1 SGHRS and CDR2 YFSETQ. CDR3 DNA: TGCGCCAGCAGCTTGGGGACAGATTGGTACCAAGAGACCCAGTACTTC. It specifies CASSLGTDWYQETQYF. Full variable domain (rest looked up from reference TRBV5-1 and TRBJ2-5): KAGVTQTPRYLIKTRGQQVTLSCSPISGHRSVSWYQQTPGQGLQFLFEYFSETQRNKGNFPGRFSGRQFSNSRSEMNVSTLELGDSALYLCASSLGTDWYQETQYFGPGTRLLVL.

The rearrangement joins TRBV6-5 to TRBJ2-3; 9 positions agree with TRBD1. Germline values: CDR1 MNHEY, CDR2 SVGAGI. V shed 10 bases, J shed 4 bases, and the junction held 12 bases outside the gene matches. The CDR3 totals 15 residues. Here the CDR3 DNA reads TGTGCCACCATCCCCGACAGGGGGATTGCAGATACGCAGTATTTT. Its protein product is CATIPDRGIADTQYF.

This chain uses TRBV2 with TRBJ2-2, with TRBD2 as a possible D gene (6 bases). Deletions cut 4 bases from V and 4 bases from J, with 10 bases between. The CDR3 extends over 14 amino acids. Germline V gene lookup returns CDR1 SNHLY and CDR2 FYNNEI. The DNA for the CDR3 is TGTGCCAGCAGTGGGGGGACTCCCACCGGGGAGCTGTTTTTT. The encoded protein is CASSGGTPTGELFF.

V usage is TRBV24-1 and J usage is TRBJ2-7, with a tentative D call TRBD1 (6 bases). The V end lost 3 bases, the J end lost 6 bases, and 14 bases lay between the germline ends. Germline V gives CDR1 KGHDR, CDR2 SFDVKD. CDR3 length equals 14 residues. CDR3 DNA: TGTGCCACCAGTGATGCCCCCACAGGGTCCGAGCAGTACTTC. It specifies CATSDAPTGSEQYF.

This clone was counted a single time. This chain connects TRBV4-1 to TRBJ2-7, with TRBD2 matching 7 bases. This CDR3 contains 16 residues. Germline trimming cut 2 bases from V and 3 bases from J; bases unmatched to any gene: 10. CDR1 MGHRA and CDR2 YSYEKL come from the germline V gene. The CDR3, as DNA: TGCGCCAGCAGCCAACTTATAGGACTAGGCCGCTACGAGCAGTACGTC. It yields the protein CASSQLIGLGRYEQYV.

V is TRBV20-1 and J is TRBJ2-1; D perhaps matches TRBD2 (5 bases). CDR3 length: 11 amino acids. Trimming took off 5 bases at V and 6 bases at J, with 8 bases between the two ends. CDR1 is DFQATT and CDR2 is SNEGSKA in the germline V gene (reference sequence). In nucleotides, the CDR3 is TGCAGTGCTCGGAGGCCCAATGAGCAGTTCTTC. Residues: CSARRPNEQFF.

The V gene is TRBV5-1, the J gene TRBJ2-3, with 10 bases fitting TRBD2. The trim removed 4 bases at V and 0 bases at J, leaving 8 bases unmatched. This CDR3 has 17 residues. Germline V gene lookup returns CDR1 SGHRS and CDR2 YFSETQ. The CDR3 DNA sequence: TGCGCCAGCAGCCTTGCCACACTAGCGGGGAGCACAGATACGCAGTATTTT. As protein: CASSLATLAGSTDTQYF.

The chain joins TRBV5-1 to TRBJ1-2; 7 bases agree with TRBD1. Germline CDR1 SGHRS, CDR2 YFSETQ. There are 16 residues in the CDR3. V lost 4 bases, J lost 4 bases, and 13 bases stayed unmatched. The CDR3 here is CASSETTGAVSYGYTF. The CDR3 DNA is TGCGCCAGCAGCGAGACAACAGGGGCCGTTTCCTATGGCTACACCTTC. Full variable domain (outside the CDR3, taken from reference TRBV5-1 and TRBJ1-2): KAGVTQTPRYLIKTRGQQVTLSCSPISGHRSVSWYQQTPGQGLQFLFEYFSETQRNKGNFPGRFSGRQFSNSRSEMNVSTLELGDSALYLCASSETTGAVSYGYTFGSGTRLTVV.

V gene TRBV29-1 combines with J gene TRBJ2-4; D not resolved. The V end was cut by 3 bases, the J end by 5 bases, with 11 bases between. The CDR3 consists of 13 residues. The V gene's germline CDR1 is SQVTM and CDR2 ANQGSEA. The CDR3 protein is CSVEVELQNIQYF. DNA for the CDR3: TGCAGCGTTGAGGTTGAACTACAAAACATTCAGTACTTC.

This chain uses TRBV7-9 with TRBJ1-4; 10 bases agree with TRBD1. The CDR3 has 15 amino acids. Germline values: CDR1 SEHNR, CDR2 FQNEAQ (reference sequence). V trimming: 5 bases; J trimming: 5 bases; junction bases outside the gene matches: 5. The CDR3 loop reads CASSVRTGGNEKLFF. Written as DNA, the CDR3 is TGTGCCAGCAGCGTGCGGACAGGGGGAAATGAAAAACTGTTTTTT.